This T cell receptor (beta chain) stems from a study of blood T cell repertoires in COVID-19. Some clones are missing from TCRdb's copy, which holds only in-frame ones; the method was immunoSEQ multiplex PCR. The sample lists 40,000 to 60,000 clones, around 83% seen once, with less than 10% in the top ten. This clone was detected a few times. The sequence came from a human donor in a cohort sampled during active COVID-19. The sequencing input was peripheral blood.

Here the CDR3 reads CASSLGEGTGEAFF. The CDR3 nucleotides read TGTGCCAGCAGCCTCGGAGAGGGAACGGGTGAAGCTTTCTTT. The V call is TRBV3-1 (or the pseudogene TRBV3-2), the J call TRBJ1-1; no firm D call. Germline CDR1 is LGHDT and CDR2 is YNNKEL (reference sequence). V shed 4 bases and J shed 7 bases, with 16 bases lying between them. This CDR3 region has 14 residues.